This T cell receptor beta chain is drawn from a study of siplizumab effects on memory and regulatory T cells. Study-wide findings and caveats: The study did not confirm that proliferating Tregs from siplizumab cultures were suppressive.

CDR3 length: 14 residues. The ends were cut back, 4 bases at V and 7 bases at J, with 16 bases in the middle. Per the germline V gene, CDR1 is MNHNS and CDR2 is SASEGT. This clone appeared once. Antigen unknown. Libraries were prepared by immunoSEQ multiplex PCR; TCRdb keeps only in-frame clonotypes and omits some of them. This repertoire shows roughly 100,000 clones, about 93% found once; its top ten account for around 1.1%. The receptor's source is a human donor in good health. Source material: CD4+ T cells sorted from blood. The V gene is TRBV6-1, the J gene TRBJ2-5; D is unclear. Written as DNA, the CDR3 is TGTGCCAGCAGTGTTGCGGACGTCGGCGGGACCCAGTACTTC. It codes for CASSVADVGGTQYF.